These 19 T cell receptor beta chains originate from one sample sequenced in a study of OX40 agonist ivuxolimab in advanced cancers. TCRdb's table, derived via immunoSEQ multiplex PCR, lists solely in-frame clones and lacks some. The data contain 20,000 to 25,000 clones, around 83% of them singletons. Specimen: CD4+ or CD8+ T cells sorted from blood, collected in a trial of the OX40 agonist ivuxolimab. The receptors were gathered from an adult with an advanced solid tumor such as melanoma, head and neck, liver or kidney cancer.

The chain combines TRBV30 with TRBJ1-2, with no clear D. The CDR3 length is 13 residues. The V and J ends lost 0 bases and 5 bases respectively, with 10 bases between them. The germline V gene has CDR1 GTSNPN and CDR2 SVGIG (reference sequence). The CDR3 sequence: CAWSVQSHYGYTF. CDR3 bases: TGTGCCTGGAGTGTACAGTCCCATTATGGCTACACCTTC.

The V gene is TRBV2, the J gene TRBJ1-2, with unresolved D. The CDR3 is 12 amino acids. Germline V CDR1 and CDR2: SNHLY, FYNNEI. V was trimmed by 9 bases and J by 2 bases, leaving 10 bases between them. The CDR3 reads CARLLENYGYTF. The CDR3, as DNA: TGTGCCAGGCTTCTTGAAAACTATGGCTACACCTTC.

The CDR3 nucleotides read TGCGCCAGCAGATGGGACGGTGGCTCCTACGAGCAGTACTTC. Translation: CASRWDGGSYEQYF. The V gene is TRBV5-1, the J gene TRBJ2-7, with D perhaps TRBD1 or TRBD2 (5 bases each). CDR1 SGHRS and CDR2 YFSETQ come from the germline V gene. The CDR3 loop spans 14 amino acids. V lost 5 bases and J 0 bases, leaving 12 bases between the germline ends.

Comment on this clone: One end of the junction is discordant with germline, which a read error may explain. This rearrangement joins TRBV29-1 to TRBJ2-2, with D possibly TRBD2 on 5 matching bases. From germline, CDR1 is SQVTM and CDR2 ANQGSEA. This CDR3 has 9 residues. Here the CDR3 DNA reads TGCAGCGTTCGCCGGGGAGCTGTTTTT. Residues: CSVRRGAVF.

The chain joins TRBV2 to TRBJ1-1, with D maybe TRBD1 (5 bases). The CDR3 spans 12 residues. The ends were cut back, 5 bases at V and 4 bases at J, with 8 bases in the middle. Looked up from germline, CDR1 is SNHLY and CDR2 is FYNNEI. CDR3 sequence (DNA): TGTGCCAGCAGTCCTGGGGCCACTGAAGCTTTCTTT. Its protein is CASSPGATEAFF.

This chain uses TRBV6-5 with TRBJ2-4, with no clear D. Trimming removed 2 bases at V and 0 bases at J, with 11 bases between. Germline-derived CDR1 and CDR2 are MNHEY and SVGAGI. The CDR3 sequence is 16 residues long. CDR3 sequence (DNA): TGTGCCAGCAGTTACAGTCAGAGACTAGCCAAAAACATTCAGTACTTC. The encoded protein is CASSYSQRLAKNIQYF.

The V gene is TRBV7-2, the J gene TRBJ2-5, with 13 bases lining up with TRBD2. The CDR3 runs 15 residues. Germline V gene data show CDR1 as SGHTA and CDR2 as FQGNSA. V gave up 0 bases and J gave up 7 bases; unmatched junction bases: 2. CDR3 residues: CASSLAGLAGWTQYF. The CDR3, as DNA: TGTGCCAGCAGCTTAGCGGGACTAGCGGGGTGGACCCAGTACTTC.

The chain recombines TRBV9 with TRBJ2-2, with 12 bases matching TRBD2. The germline V gene has CDR1 SGDLS and CDR2 YYNGEE. V lost 4 bases to trimming and J lost 6 bases; unmatched junction nucleotides: 7. This CDR3 comprises 16 residues. The CDR3 bases are TGTGCCAGCAGCCCTGGGACTAGCGGGTTCCCCGGGGAGCTGTTTTTT. It is translated as CASSPGTSGFPGELFF.

The V and J genes are TRBV5-1 and TRBJ2-7; D is ambiguous. V was clipped by 5 bases and J by 0 bases, with 6 bases between them. Germline V gives CDR1 SGHRS, CDR2 YFSETQ. This CDR3 comprises 12 residues. The chain's CDR3 is CASRSSSYEQYF. The CDR3 DNA reads as TGCGCCAGCAGGTCGAGCTCCTACGAGCAGTACTTC. The full variable domain, with the rest looked up from reference TRBV5-1 and TRBJ2-7, is KAGVTQTPRYLIKTRGQQVTLSCSPISGHRSVSWYQQTPGQGLQFLFEYFSETQRNKGNFPGRFSGRQFSNSRSEMNVSTLELGDSALYLCASRSSSYEQYFGPGTRLTVT.

The chain carries TRBV30 and TRBJ2-2, with D unresolved. Trimming removed 0 bases from V and 5 bases from J, with 7 bases in between. Germline V gene data show CDR1 as GTSNPN and CDR2 as SVGIG (reference sequence). The CDR3 is 13 residues long. DNA of the CDR3: TGTGCCTGGAGTGTAGGGCATACCGGGGAGCTGTTTTTT. Translated: CAWSVGHTGELFF.

The V and J genes are TRBV28 and TRBJ2-1, with a weak D call TRBD1 (6 bases). The germline V gene has CDR1 MDHEN and CDR2 SYDVKM. This CDR3 spans 12 amino acids. Trimming pared 6 bases from V and 8 bases from J, leaving 11 bases between. This CDR3 is CASRPQGYEQFF. DNA of the CDR3: TGTGCCAGCAGGCCACAGGGTTATGAGCAGTTCTTC.

The rearrangement links TRBV7-9 to TRBJ2-5; D not certain. The J call may be mistaken, given a closer DNA end match to TRBJ2-7. Germline V gene sequence: CDR1 SEHNR, CDR2 FQNEAQ (reference sequence). The CDR3 has 11 amino acids. The CDR3 reads CASSADYEQYF. For the CDR3, the DNA is TGTGCCAGCAGCGCCGACTACGAGCAGTACTTC.

This chain links TRBV4-1 with TRBJ2-2; unclear D gene. The germline gives CDR1 MGHRA, CDR2 YSYEKL. Trimming stripped 4 bases from V and 6 bases from J, with 12 bases between. This CDR3 region has 14 residues. CDR3 loop: CASSRTKEAGELFF. The CDR3 region has the DNA TGCGCCAGCAGCCGAACGAAAGAGGCCGGGGAGCTGTTTTTT.

The J gene is TRBJ2-7, the V gene TRBV6-1, with a possible D match to TRBD2 (6 bases). The germline gives CDR1 MNHNS, CDR2 SASEGT. The germline V and J ends were trimmed by 1 base and 3 bases, with 10 bases remaining between them. CDR3 length: 14 residues. The CDR3 sequence: CASSEGLGGYEQYF. CDR3 bases: TGTGCCAGCAGTGAAGGGTTGGGGGGCTACGAGCAGTACTTC.

V gene TRBV6-4 combines with J gene TRBJ2-6; D is undetermined. The CDR3 consists of 14 residues. Trimming stripped 3 bases from V and 0 bases from J, with 3 bases between. Germline CDR1 reads MRHNA; CDR2 reads SNTAGT. DNA of the CDR3: TGTGCCAGCAGTGAAAACTCTGGGGCCAACGTCCTGACTTTC. Protein: CASSENSGANVLTF.

The chain couples TRBV19 to TRBJ2-7; 10 bases match TRBD2. V trimming: 5 bases; J trimming: 5 bases; junction bases outside the gene matches: 9. CDR3 length: 15 amino acids. Germline CDR1 is LNHDA and CDR2 is SQIVND (reference sequence). The CDR3 bases are TGTGCCAGTAGTTTAGCGGGAGGCCCTGCCAACGAGCAGTACTTC. Protein product: CASSLAGGPANEQYF. The variable domain in full, with the rest retrieved from reference TRBV19 and TRBJ2-7, is DGGITQSPKYLFRKEGQNVTLSCEQNLNHDAMYWYRQDPGQGLRLIYYSQIVNDFQKGDIAEGYSVSREKKESFPLTVTSAQKNPTAFYLCASSLAGGPANEQYFGPGTRLTVT.

The chain joins TRBV30 to TRBJ2-3, with TRBD2 matching 10 bases. The J segment lost 0 bases and the V segment lost 6 bases, leaving 6 bases of the junction unmatched. This CDR3 is 15 amino acids long. Per the germline V gene, CDR1 is GTSNPN and CDR2 is SVGIG (reference sequence). DNA of the CDR3: TGTGCCTGCAATGGACTAGCGGCAAGCACAGATACGCAGTATTTT. Protein product: CACNGLAASTDTQYF.

The sample holds one count of this clone. The J gene is TRBJ1-1, the V gene TRBV7-9, with TRBD1 as a possible D gene (5 bases). The CDR3 covers 14 residues. Trimming took off 3 bases at V and 1 base at J, with 9 bases between the two ends. From germline, CDR1 is SEHNR and CDR2 FQNEAQ (reference sequence). The CDR3 region is CASSLDGTNTEAFF. The CDR3 region has the DNA TGTGCCAGCAGCTTGGACGGGACGAACACTGAAGCTTTCTTT.

This chain joins TRBV19 and TRBJ2-7; D is unresolved. Germline assignment: CDR1 LNHDA and CDR2 SQIVND (reference sequence). The CDR3 totals 15 residues. Trimming shortened V by 4 bases and J by 4 bases, and 17 bases separated the two germline ends. The CDR3 nucleotides are TGTGCCAGTAGTACTTCGGGTGGATTGGTTTACGAGCAGTACTTC. Its protein product is CASSTSGGLVYEQYF.